One T cell receptor beta chain is described in this entry. V trimming: 2 bases; J trimming: 0 bases; junction bases outside the gene matches: 10. The CDR3 is made up of 17 amino acids. Germline V gene lookup returns CDR1 LGHNA and CDR2 YSLEER. The data are from a study of blood T cell repertoires in COVID-19. About the study: From the United States, Italy and Spain came samples of acute and convalescent COVID-19. PBMCs, B-cell-depleted T cells, or T cells were the source of the cDNA or gDNA that made up the material.

How the authors handled the data: Amplified reference gene primers provided the basis for estimating nucleated cell counts. Sequencing was performed with immunoSEQ multiplex PCR; in TCRdb, only in-frame clones are kept and a portion is missing. The V and J calls and clone size come from that table; D and trimming were worked out from the DNA. The sample has tens of thousands of clones, around 93% seen once. The V and J genes are TRBV4-3 and TRBJ2-7, with 7 nucleotides matching TRBD2. The sequenced sample consisted of peripheral blood. The source is a human donor with active COVID-19. The donor label of this sample is uncertain. CDR3 region: CASSQTVTGGSSYEQYF. For the CDR3, the DNA is TGCGCCAGCAGCCAAACTGTTACAGGCGGGAGCTCCTACGAGCAGTACTTC.